These 6 T cell receptor beta chains share one sample of origin, sequenced in a study of shared clonotypes between healthy human individuals. Naive CD8 cells lacked CD45RO and underwent positive selection for CCR7, leaving out terminally differentiated effector memory CD45RA+ cells. The data were produced by immunoSEQ multiplex PCR, yet TCRdb's version contains in-frame clones alone and is incomplete. Counted here are about 2 million clones, less than 95% occurring once; the ten biggest clones make up 0.9% to 1.3%. Sequencing was carried out using naive CD8+ T cells sorted from blood. These TCRs come from a man younger than 30 in good health.

The CDR3 DNA reads TGTGCCAGCAGCCCTCCCGGGACTAGCGGGACTGGCGAGCAGTACTTC. Translating it yields CASSPPGTSGTGEQYF. The V gene is TRBV28, the J gene TRBJ2-7, with 13 bases fitting TRBD2. V lost 6 bases and J lost 6; bases outside the gene matches: 11. This CDR3 region has 16 residues. Looked up from germline, CDR1 is MDHEN and CDR2 is SYDVKM.

This sequence joins TRBV7-2 and TRBJ2-7; the D gene could be TRBD1 or TRBD2 (5 bases each). The CDR3 has 13 residues. Germline V gene lookup returns CDR1 SGHTA and CDR2 FQGNSA. Trimming shortened V by 4 bases and J by 4 bases, and 11 bases separated the two germline ends. DNA for the CDR3: TGTGCCAGCAGCTCAGGGACGTTTTACGAGCAGTACTTC. Translating gives CASSSGTFYEQYF. The full variable domain, in which reference TRBV7-2 and TRBJ2-7 provide the parts outside the CDR3, is GAGVSQSPSNKVTEKGKDVELRCDPISGHTALYWYRQSLGQGLEFLIYFQGNSAPDKSGLPSDRFSAERTGGSVSTLTIQRTQQEDSAVYLCASSSGTFYEQYFGPGTRLTVT.

This chain joins TRBV18 and TRBJ2-3; a weak D match, TRBD2 (7 bases). The CDR3 is 16 amino acids. In germline, CDR1 is KGHSH, CDR2 LQKENI. V was cut by 3 bases and J by 2 bases, with 15 bases left in between. Here the CDR3 DNA reads TGTGCCAGCTCACCGAACCGGGCGGGGGCCACAGATACGCAGTATTTT. Translated, it gives CASSPNRAGATDTQYF.

The gene calls are TRBV7-8 and TRBJ1-5; possible D gene TRBD1, 5 bases. The V gene lost 1 base and the J gene lost 5 bases, with 15 bases spanning the gap. The CDR3 length is 16 residues. Germline CDR1 reads SGHVS; CDR2 reads FQNEAQ. Written as DNA, the CDR3 is TGTGCCAGCAGCTTAGAGCCGGGACCCTGGGATCAGCCCCAGCATTTT. Residues: CASSLEPGPWDQPQHF.

The chain uses TRBV7-2 and TRBJ2-3, with D maybe TRBD1 (6 bases). V dropped 5 bases and J dropped 4 bases, with 13 bases sitting between them. CDR1 is SGHTA and CDR2 is FQGNSA in the germline V gene. This CDR3 has 14 amino acids. The CDR3 loop reads CASSNPSGADTQYF. In DNA form, the CDR3 reads TGTGCCAGCAGCAACCCATCAGGGGCAGATACGCAGTATTTT.

The chain is built from TRBV7-9 and TRBJ2-3; TRBD1 is a possible D gene (6 bases). V was trimmed by 3 bases and J by 2 bases, leaving 12 bases between them. The CDR3 spans 15 residues. CDR1 and CDR2 from the germline V gene are SEHNR and FQNEAQ (reference sequence). This CDR3 reads CASSLSGVITDTQYF. CDR3 DNA sequence: TGTGCCAGCAGCTTGTCAGGGGTAATCACAGATACGCAGTATTTT.